The next 15 T cell receptor beta chains were all read from a single sample in a study of a mutant IDH1 vaccine in newly diagnosed glioma. Repertoires were generated with immunoSEQ multiplex PCR, while TCRdb's copy carries only in-frame clones and drops some. This sample has over 50,000 clones, with about 80% found just once. For these receptors, no antigen is known. Described time point: week 5, during vaccination. Each vaccine dose was 300 ug of mutant IDH1 20-mer peptide, with topical imiquimod. The sample here was PBMCs, taken from a glioma patient whose treatment included an IDH1 peptide vaccine. These receptors all stem from a man younger than 45 with glioma.

V usage is TRBV5-4 and J usage is TRBJ2-7; D may be TRBD1 (6 bases). CDR1 is SGHNT, CDR2 YYREEE, per germline (reference sequence). The CDR3 runs 16 residues. Trimming removed 0 bases at V and 6 bases at J, with 19 bases between. The CDR3 protein is CASSLALGTQSPEQYF. CDR3 nucleotides: TGTGCCAGCAGCTTGGCCTTAGGGACACAATCCCCCGAGCAGTACTTC.

The chain uses TRBV5-1 and TRBJ2-3; weak D call: TRBD1 (7 bases). Trimming took off 6 bases at V and 6 bases at J, with 17 bases between the two ends. From germline, CDR1 is SGHRS and CDR2 YFSETQ. CDR3 length: 14 amino acids. The CDR3, as DNA: TGCGCCAGCACCTCTGGAGGGGGCATGGATACGCAGTATTTT. It is translated as CASTSGGGMDTQYF.

The chain employs TRBV2 and TRBJ2-7; maybe TRBD2 (6 bases). Trimming stripped 1 base from V and 2 bases from J, with 12 bases between. This CDR3 has 15 residues. Per the germline V gene, CDR1 is SNHLY and CDR2 is FYNNEI. CDR3 protein: CASSEVPGVAYEQYF. CDR3 DNA: TGTGCCAGCAGTGAAGTCCCGGGGGTTGCCTACGAGCAGTACTTC.

The chain uses TRBV7-9 and TRBJ1-1, with 8 bases matching TRBD1. Germline V gene data show CDR1 as SEHNR and CDR2 as FQNEAQ (reference sequence). After removal of 5 bases from V and 0 bases from J, the junction contained 2 bases not matched to a gene. The CDR3 sequence is 14 residues long. The CDR3 bases are TGTGCCAGCAGCCGGACAGGGTTGAACACTGAAGCTTTCTTT. Amino acids: CASSRTGLNTEAFF.

Regarding this clone: Additional DNA sequences in this sample encode the identical CDR3. V usage is TRBV10-2 and J usage is TRBJ1-2; D gene ambiguous. Germline lookup yields CDR1 WSHSY and CDR2 SAAADI. This CDR3 is 15 amino acids long. Trimming stripped 3 bases from V and 5 bases from J, with 16 bases between. This chain's CDR3 is CASSDTPTDIYGYTF. CDR3 in DNA: TGCGCCAGCAGTGACACACCGACCGATATTTATGGCTACACCTTC.

The chain has TRBV5-1 and TRBJ2-3; the match to TRBD2 covers 11 bases. Germline-derived CDR1 and CDR2 are SGHRS and YFSETQ. This CDR3 has 15 residues. V was pared by 5 bases and J by 2 bases, with 4 bases of the junction left unmatched. The DNA of the CDR3 is TGCGCCAGCAGGTTTAGCGGGGGGGCCACAGATACGCAGTATTTT. It is translated as CASRFSGGATDTQYF.

The chain carries TRBV29-1 and TRBJ1-1, with 7 bases that match TRBD1. Losses at the gene ends were 0 bases for V and 11 bases for J; bases not matched to a gene: 15. In germline, CDR1 is SQVTM, CDR2 ANQGSEA. The CDR3 runs 15 residues. This CDR3 reads CSVEDSGQGGFRAFF. The CDR3 DNA follows: TGCAGCGTTGAAGATAGTGGGCAGGGGGGCTTTAGGGCTTTCTTT.

In this sample, this clone turned up once. The rearrangement links TRBV6-1 to TRBJ2-1; D is possibly TRBD1 (6 bases). There are 15 residues in the CDR3. Germline CDR1 MNHNS, CDR2 SASEGT. V was cut by 4 bases and J by 6 bases, with 16 bases left in between. The CDR3 loop is CASSANPGHINEQFF. The CDR3 nucleotides read TGTGCCAGCAGTGCCAATCCGGGACACATCAATGAGCAGTTCTTC.

This chain joins TRBV7-8 and TRBJ1-1, with D perhaps matching TRBD1 (5 bases). Germline V gene sequence: CDR1 SGHVS, CDR2 FQNEAQ. The length of the CDR3 is 16 residues. Between the trimmed V and J ends, which lost 2 bases and 4 bases, there was a span of 17 bases. CDR3 region: CASSLYLEWGGTEAFF. The CDR3 DNA reads as TGTGCCAGCAGCTTATATTTAGAGTGGGGGGGCACTGAAGCTTTCTTT.

This clone was counted a single time. The CDR3, as DNA: TGTGCCAGCAGTTTAAGTAAGCTTTACGAGCAGTACTTC. It codes for CASSLSKLYEQYF. The chain uses TRBV27 and TRBJ2-7; D not resolved. The CDR3 length is 13 residues. The ends were cut back, 2 bases at V and 4 bases at J, with 9 bases in the middle. Looked up from germline, CDR1 is MNHEY and CDR2 is SMNVEV (reference sequence).

There are a few counts of this clone. This chain links TRBV29-1 with TRBJ1-4; the match to TRBD1 covers 8 bases. The CDR3 is 14 amino acids. CDR1 and CDR2 from the germline V gene are SQVTM and ANQGSEA. Trimming removed 5 bases from V and 0 bases from J; junction bases left unmatched: 2. The CDR3 DNA follows: TGCAGCGTTACAGGGGGGGCAACTAATGAAAAACTGTTTTTT. As protein: CSVTGGATNEKLFF.

The rearrangement links TRBV28 to TRBJ1-6; D might be TRBD1 (5 bases). Trimming removed 6 bases from V and 5 bases from J, with 14 bases in between. Germline V gene sequence: CDR1 MDHEN, CDR2 SYDVKM. The CDR3 runs to 15 residues. In nucleotides, the CDR3 is TGTGCCAGCAGCCAACGGGACCGAGATAATTCACCCCTCCACTTT. This sequence encodes CASSQRDRDNSPLHF.

V usage is TRBV5-6 and J usage is TRBJ2-2, with D uncertain. V was shortened by 2 bases and J by 7 bases, with 9 bases between the two germline ends. Germline CDR1 SGHDT, CDR2 YYEEEE. This CDR3 contains 13 residues. Here the CDR3 DNA reads TGTGCCAGCAGCTTCGGGTCGGGCGGGGAGCTGTTTTTT. Translation gives CASSFGSGGELFF.

The J gene is TRBJ2-1, the V gene TRBV7-9, with TRBD1 identical over 10 bases. Per the germline V gene, CDR1 is SEHNR and CDR2 is FQNEAQ (reference sequence). V was clipped by 2 bases and J by 5 bases; unmatched bases: 3. This CDR3 comprises 15 residues. CDR3 sequence: CASSLTGQGNNEQFF. The CDR3 DNA reads as TGTGCCAGCAGCTTAACGGGACAGGGGAACAATGAGCAGTTCTTC.

The chain employs TRBV18 and TRBJ1-2; 7 bases are a match to TRBD1. After removal of 2 bases from V and 1 base from J, the junction contained 10 bases not matched to a gene. This CDR3 is 17 amino acids long. Germline V CDR1 and CDR2: KGHSH, LQKENI. CDR3 sequence reads: CASSPVVGTDINYGYTF. The CDR3 DNA sequence: TGTGCCAGCTCACCAGTGGTCGGGACAGACATTAACTATGGCTACACCTTC.